These 24 T cell receptor beta chains originate from one sample sequenced in a study of T cells in Graves' hyperthyroidism and ophthalmopathy (dated by TCRdb to about 2019). Library method: multiplex PCR. Sequencing was carried out with an Illumina HiSeq 2000. The TCR beta CDR3 regions were amplified from RNA transcripts. The TCR CDR3 was subjected to a first round of RT-PCR using the HTBI primer set and the Qiagen OneStep RT-PCR kit. TCRdb trimmed public reads at Q25 via fastp, called clones via MiXCR and kept in-frame beta chains. Rows with a matching CDR3 protein are joined into one entry that keeps the most common DNA and genes. Recorded for this sample are about 520,000 distinct CDR3 sequences; approximately 25% of them occurred a single time. The biggest ten clones account for about 10% of the sample. Input material: blood. Source of these receptors: a woman aged 25 to 39 with Graves' ophthalmopathy.

The count of this clonotype is one. The chain links TRBV20-1 to TRBJ1-2, with a possible D match to TRBD1 (5 bases). V lost 0 bases and J lost 6, with 14 bases in between. The CDR3 has 14 residues. Germline V gives CDR1 DFQATT, CDR2 SNEGSKA (reference sequence). CDR3 in amino acids: CSARDPSRTNGYTF. Written as DNA, the CDR3 is TGCAGTGCTAGAGACCCCAGCAGGACAAATGGCTACACCTTC.

The V gene is TRBV10-3, the J gene TRBJ1-2, with TRBD1 matching over 7 bases. The germline CDR1 and CDR2 sequences are ENHRY and SYGVKD. Unmatched junction bases numbered 7, after V lost 6 bases and J lost 6 bases. The CDR3 is 13 amino acids. CDR3 sequence: CAIRHDREDGYTF. Here the CDR3 DNA reads TGTGCCATCAGACATGACAGGGAGGATGGCTACACCTTC.

The chain is built from TRBV6-5 and TRBJ1-6; 7 bases match TRBD1. The CDR3 totals 16 residues. Germline CDR1 reads MNHEY; CDR2 reads SVGAGI. The V segment lost 0 bases and the J segment 7 bases; nucleotides outside the gene matches: 6. The CDR3 DNA reads TGTGCCAGCAGTTACTCATCGACAGGGTGGAATTCACCCCTCCACTTT. Encoded protein: CASSYSSTGWNSPLHF.

At least ten counts were recorded for this clonotype. The V and J genes are TRBV7-8 and TRBJ1-2; D is unclear. Looked up from germline, CDR1 is SGHVS and CDR2 is FQNEAQ. The CDR3 covers 13 residues. Trimming stripped 1 base from V and 4 bases from J, with 7 bases between. CDR3 sequence reads: CASSLGESYGYTF. For the CDR3, the DNA is TGTGCCAGCAGCTTAGGGGAAAGCTATGGCTACACCTTC.

This clonotype was seen at least ten times. The V and J genes are TRBV20-1 and TRBJ2-7; D may be TRBD1 or TRBD2 (5 bases each). Trimming shortened V by 3 bases and J by 3 bases, and 12 bases separated the two germline ends. Germline CDR1 reads DFQATT; CDR2 reads SNEGSKA (reference sequence). This CDR3 region has 13 residues. The CDR3 nucleotides read TGCAGTGCTAGGGCCGGGACCAACTACGAGCAGTACTTC. Encoded protein: CSARAGTNYEQYF.

This clonotype appeared many times. The chain uses TRBV9 and TRBJ2-4, with a possible D match to TRBD1 (6 bases). Trimming shortened V by 3 bases and J by 0 bases, and 22 bases separated the two germline ends. The CDR3 runs 19 residues. Germline assignment: CDR1 SGDLS and CDR2 YYNGEE. The CDR3 region has the DNA TGTGCCAGCAGCGGCCGGAGGACAGACACAATTCTAGCCAAAAACATTCAGTACTTC. This codes for CASSGRRTDTILAKNIQYF.

This clonotype was detected ten times or more. This chain uses TRBV12-3 or TRBV12-4 with TRBJ2-7; D possibly corresponds to TRBD2 (5 bases). The CDR3 runs 14 residues. V was cut by 1 base and J by 7 bases, with 14 bases left in between. The CDR3 region is CASSLGHQKREQYF. In nucleotides, the CDR3 is TGTGCCAGCAGTTTAGGACACCAAAAGCGGGAGCAGTACTTC.

This clonotype was counted ten times or more. The V and J genes are TRBV7-9 and TRBJ2-5, with D possibly TRBD1 on 6 matching bases. CDR1 is SEHNR, CDR2 FQNEAQ, per germline (reference sequence). The CDR3 is 13 residues long. With 6 bases removed from V and 5 bases from J, the gap between germline ends came to 13 bases. CDR3 sequence (DNA): TGTGCCAGCAGGGATACAGGGTCTGAGACCCAGTACTTC. Protein product: CASRDTGSETQYF.

In this sample, this clonotype turned up a few times. The chain combines TRBV6-5 with TRBJ1-5; D is possibly TRBD1 (6 bases). Trimming removed 2 bases at V and 15 bases at J, with 14 bases between. CDR1 MNHEY and CDR2 SVGAGI come from the germline V gene. This CDR3 is 12 amino acids long. For the CDR3, the DNA is TGTGCCAGCAGTTACCACGGACAGAATTTGCATTTT. Protein sequence: CASSYHGQNLHF.

CDR3 protein: CSASGVSGGGYTF. In DNA form, the CDR3 reads TGCAGTGCTAGTGGCGTTTCGGGCGGTGGTTACACCTTC. The J gene is TRBJ1-2, the V gene TRBV20-1; D is ambiguous. V lost 3 bases and J 11 bases, leaving 19 bases between the germline ends. In germline, CDR1 is DFQATT, CDR2 SNEGSKA (reference sequence). CDR3 size: 13 residues.

J is TRBJ1-1 and V is TRBV6-5; D might be TRBD1 (5 bases). There are 13 residues in the CDR3. V lost 8 bases and J lost 6, with 16 bases in between. Germline CDR1 is MNHEY and CDR2 is SVGAGI. CDR3 amino acids: CASVPPGRPEAFF. In DNA, the CDR3 is TGTGCCAGCGTTCCCCCAGGGCGGCCTGAAGCTTTCTTT.

This clonotype was seen a few times. The chain employs TRBV12-3 or TRBV12-4 and TRBJ1-2, with no clear D. The length of the CDR3 is 11 residues. Trimming took 7 bases from V and 13 from J, leaving 16 bases between them. CDR3 DNA: TGTGCCAGCATGCTCCGCGGTCGCGGCACCTTC. This translates into CASMLRGRGTF.

At least ten counts were recorded for this clonotype. The chain's CDR3 is CASRWVGPYEQYF. CDR3 sequence (DNA): TGTGCCAGCAGGTGGGTTGGCCCCTACGAGCAGTACTTC. The V and J genes are TRBV6-5 and TRBJ2-7; D not resolved. The CDR3 spans 13 residues. CDR1 and CDR2 (germline): MNHEY, SVGAGI. V dropped 6 bases and J dropped 2 bases, with 11 bases sitting between them.

This clonotype showed up many times. V gene TRBV29-1 combines with J gene TRBJ1-1; D remains unclear. Germline CDR1 reads SQVTM; CDR2 reads ANQGSEA. Trimming took off 1 base at V and 1 base at J, with 13 bases between the two ends. The CDR3 has 15 residues. CDR3 sequence reads: CSVEVGGRTNTEAFF. CDR3 coding DNA: TGCAGCGTTGAAGTAGGCGGGAGAACGAACACTGAAGCTTTCTTT.

This clonotype was detected ten times or more. V is TRBV25-1 and J is TRBJ2-5; D gene unclear. CDR3 length equals 14 residues. The germline gives CDR1 MGHDK, CDR2 SYGVNS. The V and J ends lost 2 bases and 0 bases respectively, with 7 bases between them. In DNA, the CDR3 is TGTGCCAGCAGTGAAGAGAGGTACCAAGAGACCCAGTACTTC. Residues: CASSEERYQETQYF.

V and J are TRBV4-1 and TRBJ2-5; 8 bases are a match to TRBD1. The CDR3 is 15 residues long. Germline V lookup: CDR1 MGHRA, CDR2 YSYEKL. With V trimmed by 3 bases and J by 7 bases, 10 bases remained unmatched. The DNA for the CDR3 is TGCGCCAGCAGCCACCCCAACAGGGGGGTCGCGACCCAGTACTTC. Protein product: CASSHPNRGVATQYF.

As to this clonotype: A much larger clone sits a single nucleotide away, making a read error possible. The chain employs TRBV6-2 or TRBV6-3 and TRBJ1-5, with D possibly TRBD1 on 5 matching bases. Germline V gene lookup returns CDR1 MNHEY and CDR2 SVGEGT. The V gene lost 2 bases and the J gene lost 5 bases, with 10 bases spanning the gap. The CDR3 covers 14 residues. The CDR3 is CASSYGTAYQPQHF. DNA for the CDR3: TGTGCCAGCAGTTACGGGACCGCTTATCAGCCCCAGCATTTT.

V gene TRBV6-5 combines with J gene TRBJ2-2; D may correspond to TRBD1 or TRBD2 (5 bases each). Trimming stripped 4 bases from V and 3 bases from J, with 12 bases between. Germline assignment: CDR1 MNHEY and CDR2 SVGAGI. This CDR3 spans 15 amino acids. The chain's CDR3 is CASSSTGGDTGELFF. The DNA for the CDR3 is TGTGCCAGCAGTTCTACTGGGGGAGACACCGGGGAGCTGTTTTTT.

This clonotype was counted at least ten times. The chain links TRBV20-1 to TRBJ2-2; 7 bases agree with TRBD2. Per the germline V gene, CDR1 is DFQATT and CDR2 is SNEGSKA (reference sequence). The CDR3 covers 16 residues. V was pared by 3 bases and J by 4 bases, with 11 bases of the junction left unmatched. The CDR3 DNA sequence: TGCAGTGCTAGGGGGCCGGGAGGACTCCTCACCGGGGAGCTGTTTTTT. Its translation is CSARGPGGLLTGELFF.

In this sample, this clonotype turned up many times. The gene calls are TRBV5-1 and TRBJ1-1; a weak D match, TRBD1 (5 bases). The germline CDR1 and CDR2 sequences are SGHRS and YFSETQ. This CDR3 is built from 14 residues. V lost 7 bases to trimming and J lost 1 base, with 14 bases between them. The CDR3, as DNA: TGCGCCAGCTCCCCGGGACGGGAGAACACTGAAGCTTTCTTT. This gives the protein CASSPGRENTEAFF. The whole variable domain, remainder taken from reference TRBV5-1 and TRBJ1-1, is KAGVTQTPRYLIKTRGQQVTLSCSPISGHRSVSWYQQTPGQGLQFLFEYFSETQRNKGNFPGRFSGRQFSNSRSEMNVSTLELGDSALYLCASSPGRENTEAFFGQGTRLTVV.

This clonotype was counted ten times or more. V gene TRBV6-2 or TRBV6-3 combines with J gene TRBJ1-2; possible D gene TRBD1, 5 bases. Germline-derived CDR1 and CDR2 are MNHEY and SVGEGT. The CDR3 runs 15 residues. V was clipped by 5 bases and J by 4 bases, with 17 bases between them. CDR3 sequence: CASSRPSRVGYGYTF. DNA of the CDR3: TGTGCCAGCAGTCGCCCTAGCAGGGTCGGCTATGGCTACACCTTC.

This clonotype was seen repeatedly, ten times or more. The rearrangement links TRBV12-3 or TRBV12-4 to TRBJ1-5; 9 positions agree with TRBD1. The length of the CDR3 is 15 residues. The V segment lost 6 bases and the J segment 3 bases; nucleotides outside the gene matches: 6. The CDR3 loop is CASSMTGGPNQPQHF. CDR3 sequence (DNA): TGTGCCAGCAGCATGACAGGGGGGCCCAATCAGCCCCAGCATTTT.

CDR3 bases: TGTGCCAGCAGCCCCAGCGGGAGCGAGCAGTACTTC. Its translation is CASSPSGSEQYF. The genes are TRBV5-5 and TRBJ2-7; 8 bases are shared with TRBD2. There are 12 residues in the CDR3. CDR1 is SGHKS and CDR2 is YYEKEE in the germline V gene (reference sequence). The V gene end was trimmed by 4 bases and the J gene end by 6 bases; junction bases not matched to a gene: 3.

At least ten counts were recorded for this clonotype. This chain links TRBV27 with TRBJ1-6; TRBD1 matches at 7 bases. The CDR3 is 16 amino acids. Germline CDR1 MNHEY, CDR2 SMNVEV (reference sequence). The trim removed 4 bases at V and 5 bases at J, leaving 8 bases unmatched. The CDR3 protein is CASSSLQGLDNSPLHF. In DNA, the CDR3 is TGTGCCAGCAGTTCGTTACAGGGGCTCGATAATTCACCCCTCCACTTT.